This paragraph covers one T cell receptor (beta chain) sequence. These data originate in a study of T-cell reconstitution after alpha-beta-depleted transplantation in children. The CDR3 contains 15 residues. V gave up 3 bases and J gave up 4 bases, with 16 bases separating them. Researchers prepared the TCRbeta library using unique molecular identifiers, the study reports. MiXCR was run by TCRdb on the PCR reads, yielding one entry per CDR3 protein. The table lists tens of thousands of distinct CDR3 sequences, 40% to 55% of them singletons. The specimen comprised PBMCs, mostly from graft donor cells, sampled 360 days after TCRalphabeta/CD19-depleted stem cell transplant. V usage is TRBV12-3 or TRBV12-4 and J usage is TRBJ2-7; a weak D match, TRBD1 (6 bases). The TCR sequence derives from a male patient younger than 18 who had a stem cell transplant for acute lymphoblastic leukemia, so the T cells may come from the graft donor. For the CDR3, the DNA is TGTGCCAGCAGTTTGGGTTTGGGGACACAATACGAGCAGTACTTC. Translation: CASSLGLGTQYEQYF.